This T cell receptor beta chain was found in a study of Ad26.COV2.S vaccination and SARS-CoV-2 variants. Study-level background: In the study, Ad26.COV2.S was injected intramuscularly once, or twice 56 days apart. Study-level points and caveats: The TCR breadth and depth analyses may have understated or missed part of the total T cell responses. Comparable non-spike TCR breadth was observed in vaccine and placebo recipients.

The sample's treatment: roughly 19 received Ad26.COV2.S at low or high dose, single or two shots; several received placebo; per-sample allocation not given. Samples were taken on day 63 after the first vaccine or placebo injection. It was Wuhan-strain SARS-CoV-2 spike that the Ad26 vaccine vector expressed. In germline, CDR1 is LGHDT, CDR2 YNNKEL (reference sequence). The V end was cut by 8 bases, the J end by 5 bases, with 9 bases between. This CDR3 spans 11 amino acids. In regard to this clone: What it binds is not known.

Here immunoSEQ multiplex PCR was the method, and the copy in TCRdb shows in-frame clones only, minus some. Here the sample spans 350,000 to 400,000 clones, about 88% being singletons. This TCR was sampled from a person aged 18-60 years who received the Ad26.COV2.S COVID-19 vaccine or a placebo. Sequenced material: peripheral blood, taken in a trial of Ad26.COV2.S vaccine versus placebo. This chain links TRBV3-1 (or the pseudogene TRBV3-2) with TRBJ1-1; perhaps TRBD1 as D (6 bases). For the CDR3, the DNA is TGTGCCAGCCTACAGGGAACTGAAGCTTTCTTT. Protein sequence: CASLQGTEAFF.